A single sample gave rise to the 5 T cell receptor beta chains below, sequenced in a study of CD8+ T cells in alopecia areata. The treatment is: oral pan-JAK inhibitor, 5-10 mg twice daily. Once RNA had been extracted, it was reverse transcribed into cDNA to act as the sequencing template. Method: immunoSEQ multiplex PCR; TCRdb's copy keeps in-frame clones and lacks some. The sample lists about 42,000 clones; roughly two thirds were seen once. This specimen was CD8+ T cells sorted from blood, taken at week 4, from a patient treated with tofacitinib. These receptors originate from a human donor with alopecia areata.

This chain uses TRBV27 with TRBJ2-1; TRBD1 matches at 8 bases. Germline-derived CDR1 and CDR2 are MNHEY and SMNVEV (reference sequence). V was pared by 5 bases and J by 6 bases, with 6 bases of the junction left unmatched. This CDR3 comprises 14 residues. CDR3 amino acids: CASSPPGQVNEQFF. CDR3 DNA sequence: TGTGCCAGCAGTCCCCCGGGACAGGTCAATGAGCAGTTCTTC.

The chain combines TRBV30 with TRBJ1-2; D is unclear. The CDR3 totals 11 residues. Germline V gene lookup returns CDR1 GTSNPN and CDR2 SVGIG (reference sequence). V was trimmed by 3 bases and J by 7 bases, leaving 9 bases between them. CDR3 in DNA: TGTGCCTGGAGCGAGGGTTCTGGCTACACCTTC. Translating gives CAWSEGSGYTF. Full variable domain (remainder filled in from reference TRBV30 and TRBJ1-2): SQTIHQWPATLVQPVGSPLSLECTVEGTSNPNLYWYRQAAGRGLQLLFYSVGIGQISSEVPQNLSASRPQDRQFILSSKKLLLSDSGFYLCAWSEGSGYTFGSGTRLTVV.

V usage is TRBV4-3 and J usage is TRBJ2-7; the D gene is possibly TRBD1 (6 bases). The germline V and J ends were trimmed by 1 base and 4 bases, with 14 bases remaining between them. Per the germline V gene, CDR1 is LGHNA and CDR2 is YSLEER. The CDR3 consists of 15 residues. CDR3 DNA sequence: TGCGCCAGCAGCCAAGTTTGGGCAGGGGAGTACGAGCAGTACTTC. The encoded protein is CASSQVWAGEYEQYF.

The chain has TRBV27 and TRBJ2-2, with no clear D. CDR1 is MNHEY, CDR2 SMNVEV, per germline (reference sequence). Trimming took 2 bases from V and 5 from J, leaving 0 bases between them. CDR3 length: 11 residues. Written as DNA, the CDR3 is TGTGCCAGCAGTTTAACCGGGGAGCTGTTTTTT. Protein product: CASSLTGELFF.

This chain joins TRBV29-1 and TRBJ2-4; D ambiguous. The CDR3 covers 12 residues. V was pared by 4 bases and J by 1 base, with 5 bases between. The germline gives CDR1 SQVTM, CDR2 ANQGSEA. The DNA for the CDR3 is TGCAGCGTTGTGTCGGCCAAAAACATTCAGTACTTC. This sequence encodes CSVVSAKNIQYF.